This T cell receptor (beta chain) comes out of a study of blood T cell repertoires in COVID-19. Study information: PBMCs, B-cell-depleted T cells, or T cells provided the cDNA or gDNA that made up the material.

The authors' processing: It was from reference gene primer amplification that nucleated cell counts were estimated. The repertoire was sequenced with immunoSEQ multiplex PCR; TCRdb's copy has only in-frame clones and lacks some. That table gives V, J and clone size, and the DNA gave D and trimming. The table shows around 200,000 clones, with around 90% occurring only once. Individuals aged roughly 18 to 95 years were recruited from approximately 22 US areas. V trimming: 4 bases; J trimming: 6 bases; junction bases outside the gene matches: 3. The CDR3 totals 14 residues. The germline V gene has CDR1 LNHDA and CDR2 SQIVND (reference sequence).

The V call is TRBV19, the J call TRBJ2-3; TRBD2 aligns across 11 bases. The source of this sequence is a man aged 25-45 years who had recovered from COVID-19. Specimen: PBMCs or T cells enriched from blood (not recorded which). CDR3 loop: CASSTGLAEDTQYF. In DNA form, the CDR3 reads TGTGCCAGTAGTACGGGACTAGCGGAGGATACGCAGTATTTT.